The present TCR beta chain was sequenced within a study of CD8 T cells in ankylosing spondylitis. This clonotype has more than one count but fewer than ten. Antigen specificity is unknown. The CDR3 consists of 16 residues. The V gene end was trimmed by 3 bases and the J gene end by 9 bases; junction bases not matched to a gene: 12. From the 5' RACE reads, TCRdb called clonotypes with MiXCR, one entry per CDR3 protein. Here the sample spans fewer than 750,000 distinct CDR3 sequences, 15% to 20% being singletons. Study results and caveats: Blood from ankylosing spondylitis patients appeared to carry a characteristic roughly 8-variant TCR beta motif.

V and J are TRBV12-3 or TRBV12-4 and TRBJ1-1, with 11 bases aligning to TRBD1. The source is a male donor with ankylosing spondylitis. The sequenced sample was blood, either unsorted or a sorted T cell fraction (not recorded which). CDR3 residues: CASSFELGQGDSQAFF. The CDR3 nucleotides are TGTGCCAGCAGTTTTGAACTGGGACAGGGGGACTCGCAAGCTTTCTTT.